This T cell receptor (beta chain) originates from a study of blood T cell repertoires in COVID-19. Germline CDR1 and CDR2: SGHNT and YYREEE (reference sequence). The CDR3 totals 15 residues. V lost 0 bases to trimming and J lost 6 bases, with 13 bases between them. As processed by the authors: Reference gene primer amplification yielded estimated nucleated cell counts. Sequencing used immunoSEQ multiplex PCR; TCRdb keeps in-frame clones, though not all of them. That table furnishes V, J and clone size, whereas the DNA furnished D and trimming. The repertoire holds about 75,000 clones, with roughly 89% as singletons.

Specimen: peripheral blood. The gene calls are TRBV5-4 and TRBJ2-1; D gene uncertain. This receptor was obtained from a woman aged 50 to 60 with acute or convalescent COVID-19. The CDR3 is CASSLDTTSINEQFF. CDR3 DNA sequence: TGTGCCAGCAGCTTGGACACTACGAGTATCAATGAGCAGTTCTTC.